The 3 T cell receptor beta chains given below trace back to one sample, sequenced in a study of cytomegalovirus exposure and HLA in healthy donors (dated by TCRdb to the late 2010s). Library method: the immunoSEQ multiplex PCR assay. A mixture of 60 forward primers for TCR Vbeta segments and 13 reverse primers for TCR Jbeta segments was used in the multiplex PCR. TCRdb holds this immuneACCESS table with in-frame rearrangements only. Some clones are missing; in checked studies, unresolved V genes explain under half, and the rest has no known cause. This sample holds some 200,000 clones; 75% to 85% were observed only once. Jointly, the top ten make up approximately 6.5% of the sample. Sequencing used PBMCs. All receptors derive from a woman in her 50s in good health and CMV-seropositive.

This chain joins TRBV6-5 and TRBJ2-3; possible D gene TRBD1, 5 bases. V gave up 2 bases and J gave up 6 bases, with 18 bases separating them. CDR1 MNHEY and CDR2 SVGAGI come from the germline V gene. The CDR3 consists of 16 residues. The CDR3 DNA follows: TGTGCCAGCAGTTACACGGCTACTCAGGGTCAGGATACGCAGTATTTT. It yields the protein CASSYTATQGQDTQYF.

The CDR3 loop reads CASSRDRGQVDGYTF. The DNA for the CDR3 is TGCGCCAGCAGTCGGGACAGGGGGCAAGTGGATGGCTACACCTTC. The chain is built from TRBV5-1 and TRBJ1-2; 12 bases map to TRBD1. The CDR3 has 15 residues. V lost 5 bases to trimming and J lost 6 bases; unmatched junction nucleotides: 8. Looked up from germline, CDR1 is SGHRS and CDR2 is YFSETQ.

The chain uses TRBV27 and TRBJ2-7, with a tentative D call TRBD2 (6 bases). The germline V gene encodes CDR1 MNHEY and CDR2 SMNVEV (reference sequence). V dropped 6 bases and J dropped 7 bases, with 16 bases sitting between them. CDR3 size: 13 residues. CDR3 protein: CASRLGPGLEQYF. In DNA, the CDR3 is TGTGCCAGCAGATTGGGGCCGGGACTTGAGCAGTACTTC.